The TCR beta chain under discussion was sequenced for a study of CD4 and CD8 cells across lung adenocarcinoma regions. Germline V CDR1 and CDR2: MNHEY, SMNVEV (reference sequence). Between the trimmed V and J ends, which lost 4 bases and 1 base, there was a span of 10 bases. The length of the CDR3 is 14 residues. Donors had localized lung adenocarcinoma, a non-small cell lung cancer. In TCRdb, the PCR reads were re-called with MiXCR into one record per CDR3 protein. The sample shows 13,000 or so distinct CDR3 sequences, roughly 40% of them seen only once. This clonotype is classed as medium-sized. The sequenced sample consisted of CD4+ T cells from the center of a lung tumor. The sequence was collected from a male donor with lung adenocarcinoma. The CD4 and CD8 labels of this study may be unreliable. The rearrangement joins TRBV27 to TRBJ2-5; D gene unclear. The CDR3 coding sequence is TGTGCCAGCAGTTCCTCCACAGCCCAAGAGACCCAGTACTTC. Amino acid sequence: CASSSSTAQETQYF.